The clone carrying this T cell receptor (beta chain) came up many times. The antigen is unknown. This entry comes from a study of metastatic and nonmetastatic thyroid tumors. Study-level background: Comparison of repertoires was carried out across blood and tumor or nodule tissue from malignant and benign thyroid patients.

In the source study's methods: Variation in CDR3 across clinicopathological groups served as the basis for constructing a distant-metastasis classifier in papillary thyroid cancer. With MiXCR, TCRdb reprocessed the PCR reads. The V and J calls here are based on TCRdb, not the publication. The table records 11,000 or so clones, roughly 12% of them present only once. CDR3 length: 13 amino acids. The V gene lost 2 bases and the J gene lost 1 base, with 5 bases spanning the gap. In germline, CDR1 is KGHSH, CDR2 LQKENI. No treatment had been given to any patient before thyroid surgery. General study points: Within blood and tumor, benign nodules reportedly had significantly lower TCR beta diversity than malignant thyroid tumors did.

The chain has TRBV18 and TRBJ1-1; D is possibly TRBD1 (5 bases). Sequencing was done on a sample of blood. This receptor was obtained from a female donor with papillary thyroid cancer or a benign thyroid nodule (not recorded which). Some clones in this sample may be carry-over from other donors' samples. This CDR3 reads CASSPRGNTEAFF. The CDR3 region has the DNA TGTGCCAGCTCACCAAGGGGGAACACTGAAGCTTTCTTT.